Listed below are T cell receptor beta chains from one sample, sequenced in a study of response to subunit inactivated influenza vaccine. MiXCR, run by TCRdb on the RT-PCR reads, gives a single entry per CDR3 protein. The table lists 500,000 to 750,000 distinct CDR3 sequences, around 15% of them singletons. The specimen comprised PBMCs from blood, sampled 12 days after vaccination. The receptors were gathered from a man over 45 who received an inactivated influenza vaccine. Each CDR3 is given with its conserved first and last residue. A D gene is named only where the DNA matches it firmly. Size tells how often a clone was seen (once, few, many) or the class of an expanded clone, and some rows leave it out.

j_gene,v_gene,abundance,d_gene,CDR3nt,CDR3aa
TRBJ2-3,TRBV20-1,many,TRBD2,TGCAGTGCTAGAGATCATGGGCGGGGGAGCACAGATACGCAGTATTTT,CSARDHGRGSTDTQYF
TRBJ1-5,TRBV20-1,NA,TRBD1,TGCAGTGCGAGAGGACAGGGGGTGGTTCAGCCCCAGCATTTT,CSARGQGVVQPQHF
TRBJ1-1,TRBV20-1,few,TRBD1,TGCAGTGCTAGCCCCCTACAGGGGGCGAACACTGAAGCTTTCTTT,CSASPLQGANTEAFF
TRBJ1-1,TRBV19,few,NA,TGTGCCAGTCGAAGTTCGGCAGGGTGGGGGAACACTGAAGCTTTCTTT,CASRSSAGWGNTEAFF
TRBJ2-7,TRBV20-1,NA,NA,TGCAGTGCTCCCACAGGGTCAGCGACTTCCTACGAGCAGTACTTC,CSAPTGSATSYEQYF
TRBJ1-4,TRBV6-1,NA,NA,TGTGCCAGCAGCCCAACGGGACTTAATGAAAAACTGTTTTTT,CASSPTGLNEKLFF
TRBJ1-1,TRBV29-1,many,NA,TGCAGCGTTGAAGGGGGATTCGGAGCTTTCTTT,CSVEGGFGAFF
TRBJ1-3,TRBV9,few,NA,TGTGCCAGCAGCGTAGCCGCGGACAGTTTTTCCCCAAACACCATATATTTT,CASSVAADSFSPNTIYF
TRBJ1-6,TRBV12-3/TRBV12-4,NA,NA,TGTGCCAGCAGCATAGGATTTTCACCCCTCCACTTT,CASSIGFSPLHF
TRBJ2-7,TRBV7-2,many,NA,TGTGCCAGCAGCCCGACACTAGTCTCTGGGGCCTACGAGCAGTACTTC,CASSPTLVSGAYEQYF
TRBJ1-6,TRBV27,few,NA,TGTGCCAGCAGGGGAGACCAGGGGAGATCCTATAATTCACCCCTCCACTTT,CASRGDQGRSYNSPLHF
TRBJ1-5,TRBV2,NA,NA,TGTGCCAGCAGTCAACAGGATAGCAATCAGCCCCAGCATTTT,CASSQQDSNQPQHF
TRBJ2-3,TRBV5-5,many,NA,TGTGCCAGCAGCTTGCAGGGTACGCAGTATTTT,CASSLQGTQYF
TRBJ1-2,TRBV7-9,few,TRBD1,TGTGCCAGCAGCCCCGGACAGGGATCAAACTATGGCTACACCTTC,CASSPGQGSNYGYTF
TRBJ2-3,TRBV10-3,NA,TRBD2,TGTGCCATCAGCCGAGGTGGTCTAGCGGGTGATACGCAGTATTTT,CAISRGGLAGDTQYF
TRBJ2-3,TRBV3-1,many,NA,TGTGCCAGCAGCTACCTAAGCAGCACAGATACGCAGTATTTT,CASSYLSSTDTQYF
TRBJ2-1,TRBV19,NA,NA,TGTGCCAGTAGCCCTCGACAGAGGAGCTCCTACAATGAGCAGTTCTTC,CASSPRQRSSYNEQFF
TRBJ2-7,TRBV4-3,few,NA,TGCGCCAGCAGCCAGATGGAGGGACTCGAGCAGTACTTC,CASSQMEGLEQYF
TRBJ2-5,TRBV14,few,NA,TGTGCCAGCAGCCAAAGCGGGACCCAGTACTTC,CASSQSGTQYF
TRBJ2-1,TRBV20-1,NA,TRBD2,TGCAGTGTCAGGTCCCAGCGGGGGACCTACAATGAGCAGTTCTTC,CSVRSQRGTYNEQFF
TRBJ2-1,TRBV11-2,few,TRBD2,TGTGCCAGCAGCTTAGCAGCGGGGGACCCCTACAATGAGCAGTTCTTC,CASSLAAGDPYNEQFF
TRBJ2-4,TRBV7-2,NA,NA,TGTGCCAGCGCCCTCGAGGGGGGGCGGTTTAGCATTCAGTACTTC,CASALEGGRFSIQYF
TRBJ2-3,TRBV5-1,NA,TRBD2,TGCGCCAGCAGCTCGCGCGGGGGGGGCGTAGATACGCAGTATTTT,CASSSRGGGVDTQYF
TRBJ2-7,TRBV6-2/TRBV6-3,few,NA,TGTGCCAGCAGTAGGACCGAGGGACCCTACGAGCAGTACTTC,CASSRTEGPYEQYF
TRBJ2-4,TRBV6-4,many,TRBD1,TGTGCCAGCATTAACCCCCCGGGACAGGGGCCCAAAAACATTCAGTACTTC,CASINPPGQGPKNIQYF
TRBJ2-7,TRBV18,many,NA,TGTGCCAGCTCACAAAAGCTGGACGGATACGAGCAGTACTTC,CASSQKLDGYEQYF
TRBJ1-1,TRBV18,NA,NA,TGTGCCAGCTCACCACCCCGCGGGCACGCTGAAGCTTTCTTT,CASSPPRGHAEAFF
TRBJ1-4,TRBV7-9,few,TRBD1,TGTGCCAGCAGCCGACGTCTACAGGGGGGAATTGAAAAACTGTTTTTT,CASSRRLQGGIEKLFF
TRBJ2-1,TRBV5-4,few,TRBD1,TGTGCCAGCAGCTTAATTGATCCCCGTCACAGGGGGATCAACAATGAGCAGTTCTTC,CASSLIDPRHRGINNEQFF
TRBJ2-3,TRBV20-1,few,NA,TGCAGTGCTTGCCCGACGACAGAAGCCAGGGCACGCACAGATACGCAGTATTTT,CSACPTTEARARTDTQYF
TRBJ2-5,TRBV10-3,many,NA,TGTGCCATCAGTGAGGGAGTCTTCCAAGAGACCCAGTACTTC,CAISEGVFQETQYF
TRBJ2-3,TRBV12-3/TRBV12-4,few,TRBD2,TGTGCCAGCAGTACCCTTGCTAGCGGGGTCACAGATACGCAGTATTTT,CASSTLASGVTDTQYF
TRBJ2-1,TRBV6-5,few,NA,TGTGCCAGCAGTTACAGGGGCAGGGGGGCAAATGAGCAGTTCTTC,CASSYRGRGANEQFF
TRBJ2-7,TRBV3-1,few,NA,TGTGCCAGCAGCCAAGCTTGGCAGGCCTACGAGCAGTACTTC,CASSQAWQAYEQYF
TRBJ1-3,TRBV20-1,NA,NA,TGCAGTGCTAGGGACAGAACATCTGGAAACACCATATATTTT,CSARDRTSGNTIYF
TRBJ2-1,TRBV2,few,NA,TGTGCCAGCAGTAGCGGAGAAAACTACAATGAGCAGTTCTTC,CASSSGENYNEQFF
TRBJ1-5,TRBV19,few,NA,TGTGCCAGTAGTAACCGAGGTACGGGGAATCAGCCCCAGCATTTT,CASSNRGTGNQPQHF
TRBJ2-5,TRBV27,many,TRBD2,TGTGCCAGCAGACTAGCGGGGCAACAGTACCAAGAGACCCAGTACTTC,CASRLAGQQYQETQYF
TRBJ2-7,TRBV6-1,many,TRBD1,TGTGCCAGCAGAACCACAGGGGGCAGCTACGAGCAGTACTTC,CASRTTGGSYEQYF
TRBJ1-3,TRBV4-2,NA,NA,TGTGCCAGCAGCCAAGAGCGGGATTTCTCTGGAAACACCATATATTTT,CASSQERDFSGNTIYF
TRBJ2-1,TRBV4-2,many,TRBD2,TGTGCCAGCAGCCAAGACTGGAGGGGACTAGCCGCCAATGAGCAGTTCTTC,CASSQDWRGLAANEQFF
TRBJ2-3,TRBV4-3,NA,NA,TGCGCCAGCAGCCAAGACGGACAGTGGACAGTAGATACGCAGTATTTT,CASSQDGQWTVDTQYF
TRBJ2-1,TRBV7-9,few,TRBD2,TGTGCCAGCAGCTCGGGACTAGTTGGTTACAATGAGCAGTTCTTC,CASSSGLVGYNEQFF
TRBJ2-1,TRBV27,NA,TRBD1,TGTGCCAGCAGTCCCCCAGCCGGGACAGGGAGCTACAATGAGCAGTTCTTC,CASSPPAGTGSYNEQFF
TRBJ2-1,TRBV21-1,NA,NA,TGTGCCAGCAGCAAATTAAAAGTGGCCTCCCATGAGCAGTTCTTC,CASSKLKVASHEQFF
TRBJ1-5,TRBV19,NA,NA,TGTGCCACCTCCCAGGGGCATCAGCCCCAGCATTTT,CATSQGHQPQHF
TRBJ2-4,TRBV29-1,few,NA,TGCAGCCCGCGAGGGATAGCCAAAAACATTCAGTACTTC,CSPRGIAKNIQYF
TRBJ1-1,TRBV12-3/TRBV12-4,NA,NA,TGTGCCAGCAGCCCAGGGTTCGCTGAAGCTTTCTTT,CASSPGFAEAFF
TRBJ2-2,TRBV7-2,many,TRBD2,TGTGCCAGCAGCTCGTCGGGAGGGGTCGGGGAGCTGTTTTTT,CASSSSGGVGELFF
TRBJ2-5,TRBV27,NA,TRBD2,TGTGCCAGCAGCCAATCGACTAGCGGGGGCAGTCGGACCCAGTACTTC,CASSQSTSGGSRTQYF
TRBJ2-1,TRBV7-2,few,TRBD2,TGTGCCAGCAGCTTAGGGGAGGGGATAGGCAGGGAGTCGTTCTTC,CASSLGEGIGRESFF
TRBJ2-1,TRBV5-1,NA,NA,TGCGCCAGCAGCGAGGACGTACGGTACAATGAGCAGTTCTTC,CASSEDVRYNEQFF
TRBJ2-3,TRBV24-1,few,NA,TGTGCCACCAGTGAAATGGATACGCAGTATTTT,CATSEMDTQYF
TRBJ1-5,TRBV2,few,NA,TGTGCCAGCAGTGAAGCCAGGGGCAGCCTCCTAAGCAATCAGCCCCAGCATTTT,CASSEARGSLLSNQPQHF
TRBJ2-6,TRBV11-2,few,NA,TGTGCCAGCAGCTTCTCCTTCCTACTCCGAACTGGGGCCAACGTCCTGACTTTC,CASSFSFLLRTGANVLTF
TRBJ1-3,TRBV6-1,few,TRBD1,TGTGCCAGCAGTACCACGGGACAGGGGAGAAACACCATATATTTT,CASSTTGQGRNTIYF
TRBJ2-5,TRBV7-9,many,NA,TGTGCCAGCAGCCCGGTGGGGGTGACCCAGTACTTC,CASSPVGVTQYF
TRBJ2-6,TRBV20-1,few,NA,TGCAGTGTCAGGGATCAGGCTTACGGGGCCAACGTCCTGACTTTC,CSVRDQAYGANVLTF
TRBJ1-1,TRBV7-2,NA,NA,TGTGCCAGCAGCCAGACGGTTGGACAATTGAACACTGAAGCTTTCTTT,CASSQTVGQLNTEAFF
TRBJ1-4,TRBV4-3,NA,TRBD1,TGCGCCAGCAGTCCCGATGGGGCAGGGGGAAATGAAAAACTGTTTTTT,CASSPDGAGGNEKLFF